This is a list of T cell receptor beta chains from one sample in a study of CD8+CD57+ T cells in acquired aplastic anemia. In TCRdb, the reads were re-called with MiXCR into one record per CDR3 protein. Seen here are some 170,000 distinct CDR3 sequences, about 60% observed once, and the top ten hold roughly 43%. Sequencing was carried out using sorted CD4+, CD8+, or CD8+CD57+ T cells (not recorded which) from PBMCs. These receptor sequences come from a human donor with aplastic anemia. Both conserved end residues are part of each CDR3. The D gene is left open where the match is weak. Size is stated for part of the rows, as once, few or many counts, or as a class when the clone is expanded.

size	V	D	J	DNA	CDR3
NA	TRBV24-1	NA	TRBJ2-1	TGTGCCACCAGTGATAACTCCCGTGGGAATGAGCAGTTCTTC	CATSDNSRGNEQFF
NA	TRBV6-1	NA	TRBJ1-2	TGTGCCAGCAGCCTGCTTGGGACGCATGGCTACACCTTC	CASSLLGTHGYTF
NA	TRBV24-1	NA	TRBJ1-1	TGTGCCGCCTTTACACGGGGAGAGGCTTTCTTT	CAAFTRGEAFF
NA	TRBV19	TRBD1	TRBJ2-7	TGTGCCAGTAGTGACGCCGGGACAGGGGGGCGAAGACCCTACGAGCAGTACTTC	CASSDAGTGGRRPYEQYF
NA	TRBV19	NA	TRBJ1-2	TGTGCCAGTAGCCCGAACCGGGTTTCATCCTATGGCTACACCTTC	CASSPNRVSSYGYTF
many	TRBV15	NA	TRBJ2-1	TGTGCCACCAGCAGAGATAGTGACAATGAGCAGTTCTTC	CATSRDSDNEQFF
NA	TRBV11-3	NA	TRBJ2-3	TGTGCCAGCAGCTGGGACTCTAGCACAGATACGCAGTATTTT	CASSWDSSTDTQYF
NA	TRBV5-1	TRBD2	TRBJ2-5	TGCGCCAGCAGTATTAGCGGGGGCGAGACCCAGTACTTC	CASSISGGETQYF
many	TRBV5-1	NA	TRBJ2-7	TGCGCCAGCAGCGGTCAGGTCCACGAGCAGTACTTC	CASSGQVHEQYF
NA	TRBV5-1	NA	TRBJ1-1	TGCGCCAGCAGCCAGGACAGTCTTGAGAGCACTGAAGCTTTCTTT	CASSQDSLESTEAFF
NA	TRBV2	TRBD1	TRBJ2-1	TGTGCCAGCAAACAGGGGTCCTACAATGAGCAGTTCTTC	CASKQGSYNEQFF
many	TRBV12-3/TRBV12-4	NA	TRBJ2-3	TGTGCCAGCAGTTGGGCTGCTAGGTCCGATACGCAGTATTTT	CASSWAARSDTQYF
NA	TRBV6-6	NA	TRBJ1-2	TGTGCCAGCAGTGTGTATGATGGGACGTTCGATGGCTACACCTTC	CASSVYDGTFDGYTF
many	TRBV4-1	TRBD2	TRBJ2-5	TGCGCCAGCAGCCCGGGGCGGGGGGAGACCCAGTACTTC	CASSPGRGETQYF
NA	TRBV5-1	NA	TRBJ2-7	TGCGCCAGCAGCCCGGGACTGCTGCACAGCAAGCAGTACTTC	CASSPGLLHSKQYF
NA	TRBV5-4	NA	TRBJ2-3	TGTGCCAGCAGCTTGGACTGGGGGGGGGCTTACACAGATACGCAGTATTTT	CASSLDWGGAYTDTQYF
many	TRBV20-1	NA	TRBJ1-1	TGCAGTGCTAGGGGGGTGGACACCGCGGATACTGAAGCTTTCTTT	CSARGVDTADTEAFF
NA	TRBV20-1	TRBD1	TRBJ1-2	TGCAGTGCTAGGAGCGACGGACAGGGTGGCTACACCTTC	CSARSDGQGGYTF
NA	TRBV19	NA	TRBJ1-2	TGTGCCAGTAGTATACAGAGAGGGTATGGCTACACCTTC	CASSIQRGYGYTF
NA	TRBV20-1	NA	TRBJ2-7	TGCAGTGCTAGAGATTACCTAGCGTCAGTCTCCTACGAGCAGTACTTC	CSARDYLASVSYEQYF
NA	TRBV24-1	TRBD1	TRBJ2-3	TGTGCCACCAGTAAATCCGGACAGGGGCGGACAGATACGCAGTATTTT	CATSKSGQGRTDTQYF
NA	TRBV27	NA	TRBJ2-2	TGTGCCAGCAGCCCTGGACTGAACACCGGGGAGCTGTTTTTT	CASSPGLNTGELFF
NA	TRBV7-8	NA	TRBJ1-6	TGTGCCAGCAGACGGGGGGGGGGGTCACCCCTCCACTTT	CASRRGGGSPLHF
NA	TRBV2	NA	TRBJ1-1	TGTGCCAGCAGTGTGAGGGAATTGAACACTGAAGCTTTCTTT	CASSVRELNTEAFF
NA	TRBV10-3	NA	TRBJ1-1	TGTGCCATCGGAGCCCCCCCCGAAGCTTTCTTT	CAIGAPPEAFF
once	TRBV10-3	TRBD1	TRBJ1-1	TGTGCCATCAGGCCAGGGGGCATGAACACTGAAGCTTTCTTT	CAIRPGGMNTEAFF
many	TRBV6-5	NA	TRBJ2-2	TGTGCCAGCAGTTACAATGGGGCCGGGGAGCTGTTTTTT	CASSYNGAGELFF
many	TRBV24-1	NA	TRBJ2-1	TGTGCCACCAGTGATTCAGCAAGCTCCTACAATGAGCAGTTCTTC	CATSDSASSYNEQFF
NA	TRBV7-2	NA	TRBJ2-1	TGTGCCAGCAGCTTGGTTTATACAGGGCGGAATGAGCAGTTCTTC	CASSLVYTGRNEQFF
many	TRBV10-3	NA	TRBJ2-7	TGTGCCATCAGTGAAGGGCCAGCCTACGAGCAGTACTTC	CAISEGPAYEQYF
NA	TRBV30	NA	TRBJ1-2	TGTGCCTGGAGTGGGAACAGGGTAGGGGCCTATGGCTACACCTTC	CAWSGNRVGAYGYTF
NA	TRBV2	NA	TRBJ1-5	TGTGCCAGCCCCGGAGCGGGGGGGAGCCGACAGCCCCAGCATTTT	CASPGAGGSRQPQHF
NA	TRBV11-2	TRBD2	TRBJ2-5	TGTGCCAGCAGCTTAGATCGGGAGGCGACCCAGTACTTC	CASSLDREATQYF
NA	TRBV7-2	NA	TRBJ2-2	TGTGCCAGCAGTCGGCCAGCGGGGAACACCGGGGAGCTGTTTTTT	CASSRPAGNTGELFF
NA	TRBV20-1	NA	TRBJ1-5	TGCAGTGCGCAGGGAAATAGCAATCAGCCCCAGCATTTT	CSAQGNSNQPQHF
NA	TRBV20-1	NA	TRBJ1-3	TGCAGTGCAGTAAGGGACACCCCTGGAAACACCATATATTTT	CSAVRDTPGNTIYF
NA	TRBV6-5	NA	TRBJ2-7	TGTGCCAGCAGTGTTGGAAGGCACGCCTTATCCTACGAGCAGTACTTC	CASSVGRHALSYEQYF
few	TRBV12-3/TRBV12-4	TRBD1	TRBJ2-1	TGTGCCAGCAGTCGTTCGACAGGGGCCTACAATGAGCAGTTCTTC	CASSRSTGAYNEQFF
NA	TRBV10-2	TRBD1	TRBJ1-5	TGCGCCAGTCAGGGGGCCGACAATCAGCCCCAGCATTTT	CASQGADNQPQHF
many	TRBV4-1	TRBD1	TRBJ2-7	TGCGCCAGCAGCCAAGAGACAGGGACGTTCTCCTACGAGCAGTACTTC	CASSQETGTFSYEQYF
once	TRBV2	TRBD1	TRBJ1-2	TGTGCCAGCAGTGAAGCGGACAGGGATGACTATGGCTACACCTTC	CASSEADRDDYGYTF
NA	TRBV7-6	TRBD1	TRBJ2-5	TGTGCCAGCAGCCGATTCCGGGACAGCTACCAAGAGACCCAGTACTTC	CASSRFRDSYQETQYF
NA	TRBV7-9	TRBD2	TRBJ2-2	TGTGCCAGTCGGCCCATAGCGGGAGGGCCGGGCACCGGGGAGCTGTTTTTT	CASRPIAGGPGTGELFF
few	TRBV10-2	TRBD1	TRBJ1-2	TGCGCCAGCCGGACAGGGGTCGGCTATGGCTACACCTTC	CASRTGVGYGYTF
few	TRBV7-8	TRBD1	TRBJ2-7	TGTGCCAGCAGCCAGACAGGGGGCTATAACGAGTACGAGCAGTACTTC	CASSQTGGYNEYEQYF
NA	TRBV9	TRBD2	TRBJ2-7	TGTGCCAGCAGCGTAGATAGCGGGGGGGCCTACGAGCAGTACTTC	CASSVDSGGAYEQYF
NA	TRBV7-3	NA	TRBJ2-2	TGCGCCAGCAGCAGTCTGAGCACCGGGGAGCTGTTTTTT	CASSSLSTGELFF
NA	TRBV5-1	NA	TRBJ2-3	TGCGCCAGCAGCGCGGTAGGAGGCACAGATACGCAGTATTTT	CASSAVGGTDTQYF
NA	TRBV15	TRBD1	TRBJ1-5	TGTGCCACCAGCAGCGAAGACAGGGGAGGCAATCAGCCCCAGCATTTT	CATSSEDRGGNQPQHF
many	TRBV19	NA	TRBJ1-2	TGTGCCAGTAGTATAGATGCCGGGAACTCAGGCTACACCTTC	CASSIDAGNSGYTF
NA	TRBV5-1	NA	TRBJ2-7	TGCGCCAGCAGCTTGAATGAGGTCAGCCCGGCCGGCGAGCAGTACTTC	CASSLNEVSPAGEQYF
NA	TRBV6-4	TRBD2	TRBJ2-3	TGTGCCAGCAGTGATGGGACTAGCGGGAGTAACACAGATACGCAGTATTTT	CASSDGTSGSNTDTQYF
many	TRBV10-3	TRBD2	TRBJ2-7	TGTGCCATCAGTGTTAGCGGGGGCCCTACCTCCTACGAGCAGTACTTC	CAISVSGGPTSYEQYF
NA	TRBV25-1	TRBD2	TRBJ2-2	TGTGCCAGCAGTGCCGCGGGAGGCACCGGGGAGCTGTTTTTT	CASSAAGGTGELFF
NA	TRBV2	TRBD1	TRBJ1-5	TGTGCCAGCGACAGGGAGAGGAGTCAGCCCCAGCATTTT	CASDRERSQPQHF
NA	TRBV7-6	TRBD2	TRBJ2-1	TGTGCCAGCAGCGGGGCGGGGGGGTTTCGAAATGAGCAGTTCTTC	CASSGAGGFRNEQFF
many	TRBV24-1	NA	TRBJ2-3	TGTGCCACCAGTGATCCACTCACAGCGGGAGATACGCAGTATTTT	CATSDPLTAGDTQYF
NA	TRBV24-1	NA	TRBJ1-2	TGTGCCACCAGTGACGACAGGAACTGGGATGGCTACACCTTC	CATSDDRNWDGYTF
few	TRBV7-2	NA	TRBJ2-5	TGTGCCAGCAGCTTTGCCTCGGAGACCCAGTACTTC	CASSFASETQYF
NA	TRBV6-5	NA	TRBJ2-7	TGTGCCAGCAGTTACTCTCGACCAACGGGGGAGCAGTACTTC	CASSYSRPTGEQYF